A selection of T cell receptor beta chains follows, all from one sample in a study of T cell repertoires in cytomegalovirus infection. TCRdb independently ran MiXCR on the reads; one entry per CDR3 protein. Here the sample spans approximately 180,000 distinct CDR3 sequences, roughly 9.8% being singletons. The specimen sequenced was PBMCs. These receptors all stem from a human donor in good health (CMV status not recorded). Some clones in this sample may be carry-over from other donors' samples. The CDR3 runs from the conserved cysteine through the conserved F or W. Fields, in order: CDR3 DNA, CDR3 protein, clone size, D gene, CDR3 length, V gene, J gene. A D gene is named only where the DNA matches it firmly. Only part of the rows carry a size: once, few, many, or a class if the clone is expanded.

TGTGCCAGCAGCCAACGCGGGGAGGGGAACTACGAGCAGTACTTC	CASSQRGEGNYEQYF	few	TRBD2	15	TRBV3-1	TRBJ2-7
TGTGCCAGCAGCTTAGCGGCCACAGATACGCAGTATTTT	CASSLAATDTQYF	many	.	13	TRBV7-2	TRBJ2-3
TGTGCCAGCAGCGTAAGCAGGGGGATTAACGAGCAGTTCTTC	CASSVSRGINEQFF	.	TRBD1	14	TRBV9	TRBJ2-1
TGTGCCAGCAGCTCGCGGGGGGAACCAGCGGGAGCGAAGTTGTATGAACAGTTCTTC	CASSSRGEPAGAKLYEQFF	.	TRBD2	19	TRBV7-2	TRBJ2-1
TGCAGTGCATCGAGCGGGAGAGAATACAATGAGCAGTTCTTC	CSASSGREYNEQFF	.	TRBD2	14	TRBV20-1	TRBJ2-1
TGTGCCAGCAGTTTGATTGGTTACACTGAAGCTTTCTTT	CASSLIGYTEAFF	many	.	13	TRBV28	TRBJ1-1
TGCAGCGCCGTACTAGCGGGAGGCCAAGAGACCCAGTACTTC	CSAVLAGGQETQYF	few	TRBD2	14	TRBV29-1	TRBJ2-5
TGTGCCAGCAGTTTACGATTCAATCCGGGTTTCGCACTCTACGAGCAGTACTTC	CASSLRFNPGFALYEQYF	many	.	18	TRBV27	TRBJ2-7
TGCAGTGCTACACCGGGACTGCCGTCCGACGAGCAGTACTTC	CSATPGLPSDEQYF	.	.	14	TRBV20-1	TRBJ2-7
TGTGCCAGCAGTGCGACGGGACAGGGAAGCTACGAGCAGTACTTC	CASSATGQGSYEQYF	many	TRBD1	15	TRBV25-1	TRBJ2-7
TGTGCCAGCAGTGCCACCAATAGCGGGAGAACCTACAATGAGCAGTTCTTC	CASSATNSGRTYNEQFF	few	TRBD2	17	TRBV6-1	TRBJ2-1
TGTGCCACACAAATGCCGCTCTACAATGAGCAGTTCTTC	CATQMPLYNEQFF	.	.	13	TRBV10-3	TRBJ2-1
TGTGCCAGCAGTTATACGGGTCGGAACACTGAAGCTTTCTTT	CASSYTGRNTEAFF	many	.	14	TRBV6-2/TRBV6-3	TRBJ1-1
TGTGCCAGCAGCCGAGAGAGCTACGAGCAGTACTTC	CASSRESYEQYF	.	.	12	TRBV7-8	TRBJ2-7
TGTGCCAGCACCCACCTAGCTTCCGATGAGCAGTTCTTC	CASTHLASDEQFF	many	.	13	TRBV28	TRBJ2-1
TGTGCCAGCCTTATGGACCCAACCCGGAAAGCTTTCTTT	CASLMDPTRKAFF	many	.	13	TRBV7-8	TRBJ1-1
TGTGCCAGCAGCCCGAACGTCAGGGGCGCTACCCTTAACTATGGCTACACCTTC	CASSPNVRGATLNYGYTF	many	.	18	TRBV7-2	TRBJ1-2
TGTGCCAGCAGCTCGACGGGACAGAGGGAGACCCAGTACTTC	CASSSTGQRETQYF	many	TRBD1	14	TRBV7-8	TRBJ2-5
TGTGCCAGCAGGGACAGGGGGAAAATCCAGCCCCAGCATTTT	CASRDRGKIQPQHF	many	TRBD1	14	TRBV28	TRBJ1-5
TGTGCCAGCAGCAAAATAGCGGCCTACGAGCAGTACTTC	CASSKIAAYEQYF	many	.	13	TRBV7-2	TRBJ2-7
TGTGCCAGCAGCCCCCGGGCAGTTTGGCCTGAAGCTTTCTTT	CASSPRAVWPEAFF	many	.	14	TRBV7-2	TRBJ1-1
TGTGCCAGCAGCCGGACCTGGGACAGGGGCTACGAGCAGTACTTC	CASSRTWDRGYEQYF	few	TRBD1	15	TRBV5-5	TRBJ2-7
TGTGCCAGCAGTCGGACTAGCGGGGGCAACAATGAGCAGTTCTTC	CASSRTSGGNNEQFF	many	TRBD2	15	TRBV2	TRBJ2-1
TGCGCCAGCACCTTTCTCAGACTAGGGGAGACCCAGTACTTC	CASTFLRLGETQYF	.	.	14	TRBV5-1	TRBJ2-5
TGTGCCAGCACTAGCGGGAGGGAGACCCAGTACTTC	CASTSGRETQYF	few	TRBD2	12	TRBV28	TRBJ2-5
TGTGCCAGCAGCTTAGCCAGAGACAGAAATGAAAAACTGTTTTTT	CASSLARDRNEKLFF	many	.	15	TRBV11-2	TRBJ1-4
TGTGCCACCTCACTAGCGGGACTACAAGAGACCCAGTACTTC	CATSLAGLQETQYF	few	TRBD2	14	TRBV19	TRBJ2-5
TGCGCCAGCAGCAGAGAAGGACAGGGGGCAGGAGAGACCCAGTACTTC	CASSREGQGAGETQYF	many	TRBD1	16	TRBV5-1	TRBJ2-5
TGTGCCAGCAGCTTGGGGGTCAAGAACACTGAAGCTTTCTTT	CASSLGVKNTEAFF	many	.	14	TRBV7-9	TRBJ1-1
TGTGCCAGCAGCCAAGGGTCCGCAGGGAATCAGCCCCAGCATTTT	CASSQGSAGNQPQHF	many	.	15	TRBV7-6	TRBJ1-5
TGTGCCAGCAGCCAAGACGGTGGAGCGGGGGGACCGGAGACCCAGTACTTC	CASSQDGGAGGPETQYF	.	TRBD2	17	TRBV4-2	TRBJ2-5
TGTGCCAGCAGCTTGGCCACCATGAACACTGAAGCTTTCTTT	CASSLATMNTEAFF	few	.	14	TRBV5-5	TRBJ1-1
TGTGCCAGCAGCCCTAGATTGGCCAGGATCCAAGAGACCCAGTACTTC	CASSPRLARIQETQYF	.	.	16	TRBV7-9	TRBJ2-5
TGTGCCAGCAGCCCCACGTTGCATTTT	CASSPTLHF	many	.	9	TRBV7-3	TRBJ1-5
TGTGCCAGCAGCTTGAAGACGGGGGGACGCGCAGATACGCAGTATTTT	CASSLKTGGRADTQYF	many	TRBD2	16	TRBV11-2	TRBJ2-3
TGCGCCAGCAGCGGATCACACCGGGACATGGGAGGTTCACCCCTCCACTTT	CASSGSHRDMGGSPLHF	.	.	17	TRBV5-1	TRBJ1-6
TGTGCCAGCAGCCAAGACCCAGGTAGACCCGAGCAGTACTTC	CASSQDPGRPEQYF	.	.	14	TRBV3-1	TRBJ2-7
TGCAGTGCTAGAGATGGGCCGGGGAGAGACTACCCTCGGACCCAGTACTTC	CSARDGPGRDYPRTQYF	many	.	17	TRBV20-1	TRBJ2-5
TGCGCCAGCAGCCAAGATGGGAGTGGAGAACAGCCCCAGCATTTT	CASSQDGSGEQPQHF	.	.	15	TRBV4-3	TRBJ1-5
TGTGCCAGCAGTTACGAGGGAGCACCTGTTGGAAACACCATATATTTT	CASSYEGAPVGNTIYF	few	.	16	TRBV6-2/TRBV6-3	TRBJ1-3
TGCGCCAGCAGCCAAGAAGCCGGGACAGGGTACACTGAAGCTTTCTTT	CASSQEAGTGYTEAFF	many	TRBD1	16	TRBV4-3	TRBJ1-1
TGCGCCAGCAGCTTGGTTTCAGCGAACACCGGGGAGCTGTTTTTT	CASSLVSANTGELFF	.	.	15	TRBV5-1	TRBJ2-2
TGTGCCAGCAGTCCCGGACAGGGAGGAAAGCCCCAGCATTTT	CASSPGQGGKPQHF	many	TRBD1	14	TRBV12-3/TRBV12-4	TRBJ1-5